The T cell receptor beta chain described here comes from a study of cytomegalovirus exposure and HLA in healthy donors. As for the study in general: HLA-typed donors were the source of 80 million to 90 million unique TCRs, which an early data release held.

Notes on the study in general: Data from an earlier analysis indicated that most TCR beta V segments were productive either about 87% or about 30% of the time.

Germline lookup yields CDR1 SGHNT and CDR2 YYREEE (reference sequence). V was shortened by 5 bases and J by 2 bases, with 11 bases between the two germline ends. CDR3 length: 15 residues. On this clone itself: Antigen: not known.

Primers included in the PCR were 60 Vbeta and 13 Jbeta primers. The protocol was immunoSEQ multiplex PCR, while the TCRdb copy is restricted to in-frame clones and leaves out a portion. Of some 180,000 clones listed, 65% to 85% are singletons. Sequencing was done on a sample of PBMCs. The J gene is TRBJ2-6, the V gene TRBV5-4; unclear D gene. The sequence was obtained from a girl aged 5-17 years in good health and CMV-seropositive. DNA for the CDR3: TGTGCCAGCAGTTCAAAGTCGGCTGGGGCCAACGTCCTGACTTTC. Translation gives CASSSKSAGANVLTF.